This T cell receptor beta chain came from a study of blood T cells in healthy people across ages (dated by TCRdb to between 2014 and 2016). About the full investigation: In model experiments, template switching captured about one uniquely barcoded TCR beta cDNA molecule for every two T cells. Donors of different ages were randomly distributed across sequencing lanes to avoid experimental bias. The donors were split into four age groups: young (average around 15 years), middle-aged (roughly 39), aged (62) and long-lived (82). The study measured age-related changes in TCR beta repertoire diversity using deep sequencing normalized with unique cDNA molecular identifiers. Two additional independent replicas of 1 million unique cDNA reads from the same blood draw were analyzed for two donors (one aged 18 to 30 and one aged 80 or older).

Including cysteine and phenylalanine, the CDR3 has 13 amino acids. Only the CDR3 DNA stays, 39 bases, in frame from base 1. V has 7 bases trimmed and J has 7 bases trimmed; junction bases matching no gene number 4. CDR1 and CDR2 (SNHLY, FYNNEI) derive from the germline V gene. As for this clonotype: Which antigen it targets is not known. No much larger clonotype is one base removed from it; base qualities were not supplied.

Library construction relied on 5' RACE. Sequenced on an Illumina HiSeq 2500. The second PCR ran for about 6 to 11 cycles and used a J-beta primer mix along with a sample-barcoded 5' primer. Each TCR beta cDNA molecule received a unique molecular identifier from a template-switch 5' adaptor carrying 12 random nucleotides. At least 2.5 million CDR3-containing paired-end reads were obtained from each sample. The Mint cDNA synthesis kit, primed by a TRBC-specific oligonucleotide, was used to synthesize first-strand cDNA from all RNA. After uracil-DNA glycosylase treatment, a first 18-cycle PCR used universal primers M1SS and BC2_uni_R on all cDNA. Per the source publication's procedure: For normalization, 1 million high-quality reads, each with a distinct molecular identifier, were randomly selected from each sample. Reads with shared molecular identifiers were discarded instead of being binned into consensus sequences. CDR3 identification, clonotype clustering and error correction used MiTCR with a Q25 quality threshold and the strictest error-elimination algorithm. A nonparametric unseen species model using Euler transformation provided a lower-bound estimate of total TCR beta diversity. In-frame beta chains were kept once TCRdb had trimmed the public reads at Q25 with fastp and called clones with MiXCR. Each entry merges the rows of one CDR3 protein and shows their most common DNA and genes. The V and J calls follow TCRdb's processing rather than the paper's. Across this sample there are hundreds of thousands of distinct CDR3 sequences, with approximately 39% seen only once. The ten most abundant clones make up 20% to 25% of the sample.

Systemically healthy Caucasian individuals from Russia, approximately 39 in total and aged roughly 6 to 100 years, were included as donors. Approximately 9.3 milliliters of peripheral blood were drawn from each donor into EDTA-treated Vacutainer tubes. PBMCs were isolated by Ficoll-Paque density-gradient centrifugation, with at least 6 million obtained per sample. Trizol reagent was used to extract total RNA from PBMCs, with at least 5.5 micrograms per sample. For every donor, an aliquot of PBMCs went through flow cytometry to measure the percentages of naive CD45RAhigh/CD27high T cells. The investigation overall reported the following: Conclusive comparison of naive and antigen-experienced compartments was prevented by the profiling of bulk unsorted PBMCs. As age increased, observed TCR beta diversity per million T cells dropped in a roughly linear way, and a significant reduction was already evident by age 40. There was a strong correlation between observed TCR beta diversity and the percentage of naive T cells measured by flow cytometry. Compared with the aged group, the long-lived group had more naive CD4+ T cells, fewer expanded clones and increased TCR diversity, a pattern suggesting age selection. Because the CMV infection status of the donors was unknown, age-related changes in expanded clonotypes may potentially have been confounded. Estimates of total diversity based on one million sequenced T cells were regarded as lower bounds and as underestimates.

The receptor was derived from a woman aged 60-75 years in good health. Here the chain combines TRBV2 and TRBJ1-6; TRBD1 agrees with 7 junctional bases. Sequencing used blood. Read as DNA, the sequence is TGTGCCAGCAAGGGGACAGTCAATTCACCCCTCCACTTT. This gives the protein CASKGTVNSPLHF. Extended through the reference TRBV2 and TRBJ1-6 proteins, this CDR3 yields the full variable domain: EPEVTQTPSHQVTQMGQEVILRCVPISNHLYFYWYRQILGQKVEFLVSFYNNEISEKSEIFDDQFSVERPDGSNFTLKIRSTKLEDSAMYFCASKGTVNSPLHFGNGTRLTVT.